The 19 T cell receptor beta chains presented below share a single source sample, sequenced in a study of blood T cell repertoires in COVID-19. Method: immunoSEQ multiplex PCR; TCRdb's copy keeps in-frame clones and lacks some. The table has around 80,000 clones, around 80% seen once. The sequencing input was peripheral blood. The receptors here all came from a woman of 80 years or more with acute or convalescent COVID-19.

Comments on this clone: This same CDR3 is encoded by further DNA sequences in the sample. The rearrangement uses TRBV5-1 and TRBJ2-1; perhaps TRBD2 as D (6 bases). The CDR3 spans 13 residues. V was shortened by 2 bases and J by 10 bases, with 13 bases between the two germline ends. Per germline, CDR1 SGHRS and CDR2 YFSETQ. CDR3 region: CASSFRREGEQFF. The DNA for the CDR3 is TGCGCCAGCAGCTTCCGGCGGGAAGGCGAGCAGTTCTTC.

The chain uses TRBV18 and TRBJ2-5; the match to TRBD1 covers 9 bases. CDR3 length equals 15 residues. Germline CDR1 reads KGHSH; CDR2 reads LQKENI. V lost 8 bases to trimming and J lost 2 bases; unmatched junction nucleotides: 9. The CDR3 DNA reads as TGTGCCAGCCAACAGGGGGCCGGGAGTCAAGAGACCCAGTACTTC. Residues: CASQQGAGSQETQYF.

J is TRBJ1-2 and V is TRBV10-2; 9 bases are a match to TRBD1. The CDR3 runs to 12 residues. CDR1 is WSHSY, CDR2 SAAADI, per germline. Trimming at V came to 4 bases and at J to 7 bases, leaving 1 base not matched to a gene. CDR3 protein: CASSVDRGGYTF. For the CDR3, the DNA is TGCGCCAGCAGTGTGGACAGGGGTGGCTACACCTTC.

V and J are TRBV10-3 and TRBJ2-3, with 7 positions matching TRBD2. Germline V lookup: CDR1 ENHRY, CDR2 SYGVKD. This CDR3 has 13 amino acids. Losses at the gene ends were 6 bases for V and 2 bases for J; bases not matched to a gene: 2. CDR3 in amino acids: CAIRAGDTDTQYF. In nucleotides, the CDR3 is TGTGCCATCAGGGCGGGGGACACAGATACGCAGTATTTT.

The rearrangement uses TRBV6-5 and TRBJ2-7, with 7 bases aligning to TRBD1. The CDR3 totals 16 residues. J was trimmed by 2 bases and V by 0 bases; bases with no gene match: 7. Germline V gene sequence: CDR1 MNHEY, CDR2 SVGAGI. The chain's CDR3 is CASSYSSPTGAYEQYF. In nucleotides, the CDR3 is TGTGCCAGCAGTTACTCGTCCCCCACAGGGGCCTACGAGCAGTACTTC.

V and J are TRBV5-1 and TRBJ1-2, with D maybe TRBD1 (6 bases). The length of the CDR3 is 13 residues. Germline CDR1 is SGHRS and CDR2 is YFSETQ. Trimming removed 4 bases at V and 8 bases at J, with 15 bases between. The CDR3 reads CASSPGQSAGYTF. DNA for the CDR3: TGCGCCAGCAGCCCGGGACAATCAGCCGGCTACACCTTC.

This clone has just a few counts. The CDR3 loop is CASSVGGPPYNEQFF. The CDR3 DNA follows: TGTGCCAGCAGTGTGGGGGGACCACCCTACAATGAGCAGTTCTTC. The chain uses TRBV2 and TRBJ2-1; tentatively, D is TRBD2 (6 bases). The CDR3 consists of 15 residues. V gave up 4 bases and J gave up 2 bases, with 12 bases separating them. Per germline, CDR1 SNHLY and CDR2 FYNNEI.

The chain links TRBV19 to TRBJ1-3, with a possible D match to TRBD1 (6 bases). The CDR3 has 14 amino acids. Germline CDR1 and CDR2: LNHDA and SQIVND (reference sequence). The V gene lost 7 bases and the J gene lost 3 bases, with 13 bases spanning the gap. The CDR3, as DNA: TGTGCCAGTATCCACAGGGATATTGGAAACACCATATATTTT. This codes for CASIHRDIGNTIYF.

This clone occurred a few times. The V and J genes are TRBV7-9 and TRBJ2-5, with D tentatively TRBD2 (6 bases). This CDR3 has 12 residues. The V and J ends lost 5 bases and 5 bases respectively, with 9 bases between them. Germline-derived CDR1 and CDR2 are SEHNR and FQNEAQ (reference sequence). As DNA, the CDR3 is TGTGCCAGCAGCCAGAGCGGGGAGACCCAGTACTTC. This gives the protein CASSQSGETQYF. Full variable domain (remainder filled in from reference TRBV7-9 and TRBJ2-5): DTGVSQNPRHKITKRGQNVTFRCDPISEHNRLYWYRQTLGQGPEFLTYFQNEAQLEKSRLLSDRFSAERPKGSFSTLEIQRTEQGDSAMYLCASSQSGETQYFGPGTRLLVL.

The rearrangement uses TRBV6-5 and TRBJ2-1; 7 bases map to TRBD2. The CDR3 runs 13 residues. The trim removed 10 bases at V and 3 bases at J, leaving 6 bases unmatched. Germline-derived CDR1 and CDR2 are MNHEY and SVGAGI. CDR3 sequence: CANQRDHYNEQFF. The CDR3 nucleotides are TGTGCCAACCAGCGGGACCACTACAATGAGCAGTTCTTC.

The rearrangement joins TRBV5-1 to TRBJ2-3; unclear D gene. The CDR3 runs to 16 residues. The germline V gene has CDR1 SGHRS and CDR2 YFSETQ. V was pared by 1 base and J by 7 bases, with 19 bases between. CDR3 loop: CASSLTPLGTANTQYF. The CDR3 DNA reads as TGCGCCAGCAGCTTGACCCCCCTAGGTACTGCAAATACGCAGTATTTT.

The chain uses TRBV5-8 and TRBJ2-4; TRBD1 matches at 7 bases. CDR1 and CDR2 (germline): SGHTS, YDEGEE. CDR3 length: 13 amino acids. V trimming: 3 bases; J trimming: 8 bases; junction bases outside the gene matches: 5. In DNA form, the CDR3 reads TGTGCCAGCAGCTCACGACAGGGAGACATTCAGTACTTC. This codes for CASSSRQGDIQYF.

V gene TRBV29-1 combines with J gene TRBJ1-4, with a possible D match to TRBD1 (5 bases). This CDR3 has 14 amino acids. The V end was cut by 0 bases, the J end by 8 bases, with 13 bases between. CDR1 SQVTM and CDR2 ANQGSEA come from the germline V gene. In DNA form, the CDR3 reads TGCAGCGTTGAAGATTACGGGGGTAGGGAAAAACTGTTTTTT. Protein: CSVEDYGGREKLFF.

J is TRBJ2-2 and V is TRBV7-9, with TRBD2 identical over 7 bases. The germline CDR1 and CDR2 sequences are SEHNR and FQNEAQ (reference sequence). This CDR3 has 14 amino acids. With 5 bases clipped from V and 3 bases from J, the junction kept 3 bases outside the gene matches. The CDR3 DNA reads TGTGCCAGCAGCCGACGGGGGGACACCGGGGAGCTGTTTTTT. It yields the protein CASSRRGDTGELFF.

J is TRBJ2-7 and V is TRBV6-5, with 7 bases fitting TRBD1. V lost 6 bases to trimming and J lost 6 bases; unmatched junction nucleotides: 2. The CDR3 has 11 amino acids. CDR1 MNHEY and CDR2 SVGAGI come from the germline V gene. CDR3 coding DNA: TGTGCCAGCAGGGCAGGGGGCGAGCAGTACTTC. This codes for CASRAGGEQYF.

This chain uses TRBV6-5 with TRBJ1-2; tentative D call: TRBD1 (5 bases). Germline CDR1 reads MNHEY; CDR2 reads SVGAGI. Trimming cost V 8 bases and J 4 bases, with 14 bases left between them. This CDR3 is 13 amino acids long. In DNA, the CDR3 is TGTGCCAGCCCTACGGGGGGGTCCTATGGCTACACCTTC. This encodes CASPTGGSYGYTF.

This rearrangement joins TRBV4-1 to TRBJ2-7; possible D gene TRBD1, 5 bases. Germline V gene sequence: CDR1 MGHRA, CDR2 YSYEKL. Trimming left V 1 base short and J 0 bases short, with 10 bases between. The CDR3 length is 15 residues. The CDR3 is CASSQGGHRSYEQYF. CDR3 bases: TGCGCCAGCAGCCAAGGGGGCCACCGCTCCTACGAGCAGTACTTC.

The rearrangement uses TRBV18 and TRBJ2-5; D uncertain. CDR1 KGHSH and CDR2 LQKENI come from the germline V gene. This CDR3 contains 14 residues. Deletions cut 0 bases from V and 4 bases from J, with 9 bases between. CDR3 protein: CASSPPSNGETQYF. In DNA, the CDR3 is TGTGCCAGCTCACCACCGAGTAATGGAGAGACCCAGTACTTC.

The chain links TRBV29-1 to TRBJ2-4; D might be TRBD2 (6 bases). The V gene's germline CDR1 is SQVTM and CDR2 ANQGSEA. The length of the CDR3 is 12 residues. The ends were cut back, 8 bases at V and 7 bases at J, with 15 bases in the middle. The CDR3 bases are TGCAGCACGACGGACGGAGGGAACATTCAGTACTTC. It yields the protein CSTTDGGNIQYF.